This note documents a single T cell receptor beta chain sequence. The data stem from a study of blood T cell repertoires in COVID-19. Study-wide context: Acute and convalescent COVID-19 samples came from the United States, Italy and Spain. T cells, B-cell-depleted T cells, or PBMCs provided the cDNA or gDNA that served as material.

Trimming took 3 bases from V and 5 from J, leaving 10 bases between them. This CDR3 spans 13 amino acids. In the source study's methods: Cell counts per sample came from amplifying reference gene primers. Sequencing used immunoSEQ multiplex PCR; TCRdb keeps in-frame clones, though not all of them. The D gene and trimming were derived from the DNA, and the V and J assignments and clone size from that table. In the table there are approximately 63,000 clones, 91% of which are singletons. This rearrangement joins TRBV12-3 or TRBV12-4 to TRBJ2-5, with D possibly being TRBD1 (6 bases). The sequenced sample was peripheral blood. The receptor's source is a human donor in a cohort sampled during active COVID-19. Here the CDR3 DNA reads TGTGCCAGCAGTTTGGGGGCCTGGGAGACCCAGTACTTC. Translation: CASSLGAWETQYF.